This T cell receptor beta chain is drawn from a study of molecular identifiers for immune sequencing clone quantification. Study findings and constraints: Clones with over 20 RNA copies captured over 98% of effector molecules but under 1% of naive ones. Sizes of highly expanded clones could be underestimated through identical TCRs sharing a barcode.

TCRdb reanalysed the PCR reads using MiXCR and keeps one entry per CDR3 protein. The data show hundreds of thousands of distinct CDR3 sequences, with about 20% seen just once and about 0.9% held by the top ten. The V and J ends lost 8 bases and 8 bases respectively, with 10 bases between them. The CDR3 contains 11 residues. Germline V gene sequence: CDR1 LNHDA, CDR2 SQIVND (reference sequence). This clonotype was seen a few times. No antigen is known for it. The chain uses TRBV19 and TRBJ2-1, with D possibly matching TRBD2 (5 bases). This clonotype was sampled from a human donor in good health. Some libraries in this study had Jurkat cell RNA spiked in. The sample comprised naive CD8+ T cells from blood, with Jurkat cell RNA spiked in. Subset given: FACS-sorted CD8+CD4-CCR7+CD45RA+ naive T cells. The CDR3 reads CASSIAYEQFF. The CDR3 bases are TGTGCCAGTTCAATAGCGTATGAGCAGTTCTTC.